A selection of T cell receptor beta chains follows, all from one sample in a study of CXCR3-negative and CXCR3-positive naive CD8 T cells. From the 5' RACE reads, TCRdb lists one entry per CDR3 protein and no DNA. The sample table sets out over 100,000 distinct CDR3 sequences. The source material was naive CXCR3- CD8+ T cells from blood. The receptor source for this set is a human donor in good health. Some clones in this sample may be carry-over from other donors' samples. CDR3s include the opening cysteine and the closing phenylalanine or tryptophan. Each record gives: V gene, J gene, CDR3 protein.

TRBV4-1	TRBJ2-3	CASSQRLPPSTDTQYF
TRBV21-1	TRBJ2-1	CASSKGRDRGTCNEQFF
TRBV28	TRBJ2-7	CASSPQTGAYEQYF
TRBV19	TRBJ2-7	CASSTRQGFAYEQYF
TRBV29-1	TRBJ2-7	CSVEDRSGSSYEQYF
TRBV29-1	TRBJ2-5	CSVAGFVDLAGHRETQYF
TRBV29-1	TRBJ2-7	CSVILGQQLYEQYF
TRBV7-6	TRBJ2-7	CASSSRDGDYEQYF
TRBV30	TRBJ2-7	CAWSVVGAIDEQYF
TRBV29-1	TRBJ2-7	CSVEERRGGEQYF
TRBV27	TRBJ2-2	CASSDSLTGELFF
TRBV20-1	TRBJ2-7	CSARVAFADTYEQYF
TRBV7-9	TRBJ2-7	CASSSGTRSYEQYF
TRBV21-1	TRBJ2-2	CASSRLAGDSGELFF
TRBV7-9	TRBJ2-2	CASSSWGDIDGELFF
TRBV4-1	TRBJ2-7	CASSPGGGGEYEQYF
TRBV21-1	TRBJ1-1	CASSKRQGFGRTEAFF
TRBV4-1	TRBJ1-2	CASSITNSQRSNYGYTF
TRBV5-1	TRBJ1-2	CASSLSVSRSHGYTF
TRBV29-1	TRBJ2-2	CSVIWGQGITGELFF
TRBV3-1	TRBJ1-1	CASSQSPIMNTEAFF
TRBV7-9	TRBJ1-3	CASSFPSRDTIYF
TRBV29-1	TRBJ2-7	CSVEERLGGRDYEQYF
TRBV7-8	TRBJ2-3	CASSLDPRAGTQYF
TRBV29-1	TRBJ2-3	CSVEDPGLAGTDTQYF
TRBV5-4	TRBJ2-2	CASSSPSDTRINTGELFF
TRBV20-1	TRBJ2-7	CSARDRDPSSSPGEQYF
TRBV14	TRBJ2-1	CASSQGGGGALYEQFF
TRBV6-5	TRBJ1-1	CASSYSPRLRAEAFF
TRBV5-4	TRBJ2-2	CASSPDFTVTANTGELFF
TRBV7-3	TRBJ2-2	CASSPKTGELFF
TRBV7-9	TRBJ2-3	CASSSPGGDTDTQYF
TRBV5-1	TRBJ1-1	CASSSDRDPEAFF
TRBV21-1	TRBJ2-3	CASSPLPAWGTTDTQYF
TRBV28	TRBJ2-7	CASSPRVVAGGRPDEQYF
TRBV2	TRBJ2-7	CASSEWDSAYEQYF
TRBV6-6	TRBJ2-1	CASSYTVTSGGRPAEQFF
TRBV5-1	TRBJ1-1	CASSGGGLNTEAFF
TRBV10-3	TRBJ1-2	CAIRPGQGSDPNYGYTF
TRBV14	TRBJ1-2	CASSQGTVYGYTF
TRBV12-3/TRBV12-4	TRBJ2-1	CASSQNPGLANEQFF
TRBV12-3/TRBV12-4	TRBJ2-2	CASSGTSGGADTGELFF